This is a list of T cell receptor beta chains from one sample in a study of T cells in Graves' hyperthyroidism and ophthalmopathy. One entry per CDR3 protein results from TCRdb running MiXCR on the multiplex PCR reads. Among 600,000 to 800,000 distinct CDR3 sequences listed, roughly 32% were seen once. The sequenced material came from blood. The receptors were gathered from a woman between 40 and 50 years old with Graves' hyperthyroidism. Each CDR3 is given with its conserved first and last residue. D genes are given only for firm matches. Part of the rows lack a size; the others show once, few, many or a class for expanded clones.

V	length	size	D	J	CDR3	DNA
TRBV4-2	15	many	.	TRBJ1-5	CASSQDVRSNQPQHF	TGTGCCAGCAGCCAAGACGTGAGGAGCAATCAGCCCCAGCATTTT
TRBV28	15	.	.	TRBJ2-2	CASSFGGWDTGELFF	TGTGCCAGCAGTTTTGGAGGGTGGGACACCGGGGAGCTGTTTTTT
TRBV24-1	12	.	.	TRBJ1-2	CASSRPMDGHTF	TGTGCCAGCAGCCGTCCCATGGATGGCCACACCTTC
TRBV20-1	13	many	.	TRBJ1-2	CSATGTLVYGYTF	TGCAGTGCTACCGGGACTCTGGTCTATGGCTACACCTTC
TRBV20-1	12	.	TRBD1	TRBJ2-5	CSAAGGLETQYF	TGCAGTGCTGCAGGGGGATTGGAGACCCAGTACTTC
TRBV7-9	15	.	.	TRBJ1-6	CASSRAVANHSPLHF	TGCGCCAGCAGCCGAGCCGTGGCGAATCATTCACCCCTCCACTTT
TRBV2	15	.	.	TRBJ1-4	CASSEGTRTNEKLFF	TGTGCCAGCAGTGAAGGGACTCGCACTAATGAAAAACTGTTTTTT
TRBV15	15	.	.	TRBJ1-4	CASSFGDGDNEKLFF	TGTGCCAGCAGCTTTGGGGACGGCGATAATGAAAAACTGTTTTTT
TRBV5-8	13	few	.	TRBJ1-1	CASSFFGGTEAFF	TGTGCCAGCAGCTTTTTTGGCGGAACTGAAGCTTTCTTT
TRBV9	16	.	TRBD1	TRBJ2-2	CASSPQTGTNTGELFF	TGTGCCAGCAGCCCTCAGACAGGGACGAACACCGGGGAGCTGTTTTTT
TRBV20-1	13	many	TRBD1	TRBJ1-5	CSATQDRDQPQHF	TGCAGTGCTACCCAGGACAGGGATCAGCCCCAGCATTTT
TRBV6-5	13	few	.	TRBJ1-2	CASSYRAIYGYTF	TGTGCCAGCAGTTACAGGGCTATCTATGGCTACACCTTC
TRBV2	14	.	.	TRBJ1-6	CASSEAGGSEPLHF	TGTGCCAGCAGTGAGGCTGGGGGGTCGGAACCCCTCCACTTT
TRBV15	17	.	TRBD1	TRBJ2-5	CATSSPLLQGARETQYF	TGTGCCACCAGCAGTCCCCTTCTACAGGGGGCGCGAGAGACCCAGTACTTC
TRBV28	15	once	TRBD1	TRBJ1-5	CASRTGQGRVQPQHF	TGTGCCAGCAGAACTGGACAGGGTCGGGTTCAGCCCCAGCATTTT
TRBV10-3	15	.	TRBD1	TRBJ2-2	CAISENRGFTGELFF	TGTGCCATCAGTGAGAACAGGGGATTCACCGGGGAGCTGTTTTTT
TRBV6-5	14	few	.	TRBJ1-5	CASSYSSTRAGRVF	TGTGCCAGCAGTTACTCGTCAACCAGAGCGGGCCGGGTTTTT
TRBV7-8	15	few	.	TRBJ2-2	CASIYGVASTGELFF	TGTGCCAGCATTTACGGGGTTGCGAGCACCGGGGAGCTGTTTTTT
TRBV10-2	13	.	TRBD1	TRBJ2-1	CASGGQGYNEQFF	TGCGCCAGCGGGGGACAGGGCTACAATGAGCAGTTCTTC
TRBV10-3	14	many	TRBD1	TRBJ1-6	CAISLQGGDSPLHF	TGTGCCATCAGTTTACAGGGGGGGGATTCACCCCTCCACTTT
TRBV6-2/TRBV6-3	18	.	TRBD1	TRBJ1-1	CASSESLETGRAKTEAFF	TGTGCCAGCAGTGAATCATTAGAGACAGGGAGGGCGAAGACTGAAGCTTTCTTT
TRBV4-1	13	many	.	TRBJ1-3	CASSQTLGNTIYF	TGCGCCAGCAGCCAGACGCTCGGAAACACCATATATTTT
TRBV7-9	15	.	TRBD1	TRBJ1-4	CASSDTDRVAEKLFF	TGTGCCAGCAGCGACACTGACAGGGTGGCAGAAAAACTGTTTTTT
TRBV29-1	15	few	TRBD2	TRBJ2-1	CSVLSGLAAYNEQFF	TGCAGCGTTCTCTCAGGACTAGCGGCTTACAATGAGCAGTTCTTC
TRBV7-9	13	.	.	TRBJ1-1	CASSQGVGTEAFF	TGCGCCAGCAGCCAAGGTGTGGGGACTGAAGCTTTCTTT
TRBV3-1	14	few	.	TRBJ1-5	CASSRKGANQPQHF	TGTGCCAGCAGCCGAAAGGGTGCTAATCAGCCCCAGCATTTT
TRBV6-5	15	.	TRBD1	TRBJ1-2	CASSYSGTGGQGYTF	TGTGCCAGCAGTTACTCGGGGACAGGGGGGCAGGGCTACACCTTC
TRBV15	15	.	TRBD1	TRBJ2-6	CATSIEGAGANVLTF	TGTGCCACCAGCATCGAGGGGGCGGGGGCCAACGTCCTGACTTTC